The sequence of this T cell receptor (beta chain) was determined in a study of OX40 agonist ivuxolimab in advanced cancers. This CDR3 contains 15 residues. V was clipped by 0 bases and J by 1 base, with 11 bases between them. The germline V gene has CDR1 SGHTS and CDR2 YDEGEE. Concerning this clone: The antigen remains undetermined.

TCRdb keeps only in-frame clones here, not all; method: immunoSEQ multiplex PCR. Among around 65,000 clones listed, about nine tenths were seen once. Broader study findings: Some of the lowest clonal expansion was seen in partial responders at 0.1-3.0 mg/kg.

The rearrangement joins TRBV5-8 to TRBJ2-7, with a possible D match to TRBD2 (6 bases). The input for sequencing was CD4+ or CD8+ T cells sorted from blood, taken in a trial of the OX40 agonist ivuxolimab. The TCR sequence derives from an adult with an advanced solid tumor such as melanoma, head and neck, liver or kidney cancer. The CDR3 protein is CASSLAFGGSYEQYF. The CDR3 coding sequence is TGTGCCAGCAGCTTGGCCTTCGGGGGATCCTACGAGCAGTACTTC.